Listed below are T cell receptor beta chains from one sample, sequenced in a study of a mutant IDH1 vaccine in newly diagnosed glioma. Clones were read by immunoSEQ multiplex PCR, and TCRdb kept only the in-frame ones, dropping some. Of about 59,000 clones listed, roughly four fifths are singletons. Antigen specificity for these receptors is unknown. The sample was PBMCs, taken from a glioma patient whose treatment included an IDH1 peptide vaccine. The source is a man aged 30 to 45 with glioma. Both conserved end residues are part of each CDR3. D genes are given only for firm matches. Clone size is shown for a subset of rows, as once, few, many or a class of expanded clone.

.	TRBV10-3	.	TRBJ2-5	CAISENRGGETQYF	TGTGCCATCAGTGAAAACAGGGGGGGGGAGACCCAGTACTTC
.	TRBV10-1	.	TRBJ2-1	CASRERLGNNEQFF	TGCGCCAGCAGAGAAAGGCTGGGGAACAATGAGCAGTTCTTC
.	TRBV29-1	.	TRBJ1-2	CSVGWGDGDYGYTF	TGCAGCGTGGGGTGGGGGGACGGCGACTATGGCTACACCTTC
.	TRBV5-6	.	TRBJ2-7	CASSLWAGQDEQYF	TGTGCCAGCAGCTTGTGGGCAGGGCAGGACGAGCAGTACTTC
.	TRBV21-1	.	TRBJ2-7	CASSTGWHSYEQYF	TGTGCCAGCAGCACGGGATGGCACTCCTACGAGCAGTACTTC
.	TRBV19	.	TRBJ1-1	CASSGGLYTEAFF	TGTGCCAGTAGTGGCGGGCTGTACACTGAAGCTTTCTTT
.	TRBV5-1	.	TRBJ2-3	CASSLQNSDTQYF	TGCGCCAGCAGCTTACAGAATTCAGATACGCAGTATTTT
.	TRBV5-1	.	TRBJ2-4	CASSWGTPGVKNIQYF	TGCGCCAGCAGCTGGGGGACCCCGGGAGTCAAAAACATTCAGTACTTC
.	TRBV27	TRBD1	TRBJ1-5	CASSLWGQGSNQPQHF	TGTGCCAGCAGTTTATGGGGACAGGGAAGCAATCAGCCCCAGCATTTT
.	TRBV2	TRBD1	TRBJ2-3	CASSFGTGVYGGITDTQYF	TGTGCCAGCTCCTTCGGGACAGGGGTTTACGGGGGGATCACAGATACGCAGTATTTT
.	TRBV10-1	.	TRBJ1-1	CASSERLTVGDTEAFF	TGCGCCAGCAGTGAGAGGTTGACAGTCGGGGACACTGAAGCTTTCTTT
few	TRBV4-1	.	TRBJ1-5	CASSQMNFAEPQHF	TGCGCCAGCAGCCAAATGAACTTCGCGGAGCCCCAGCATTTT
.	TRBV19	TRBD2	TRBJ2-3	CASGQAGGATDTQYF	TGTGCCAGCGGCCAGGCGGGGGGCGCCACAGATACGCAGTATTTT
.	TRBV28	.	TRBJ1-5	CASSGAAASNQPQHF	TGTGCCAGCAGTGGGGCGGCGGCCAGCAATCAGCCCCAGCATTTT
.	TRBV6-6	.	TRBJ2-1	CASSLPRDYNEQFF	TGTGCCAGCAGTCTCCCCCGGGATTACAATGAGCAGTTCTTC
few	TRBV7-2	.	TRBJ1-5	CASSLPGVWEQPQHF	TGTGCCAGCAGCTTACCAGGGGTTTGGGAGCAGCCCCAGCATTTT
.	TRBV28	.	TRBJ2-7	CASSPRMILTYEQYF	TGTGCCAGCAGTCCGAGGATGATCTTAACCTACGAGCAGTACTTC
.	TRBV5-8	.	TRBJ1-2	CASSFEEQPWSYTF	TGTGCCAGCAGCTTCGAGGAGCAGCCCTGGAGCTACACCTTC
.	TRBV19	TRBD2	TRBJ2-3	CASTCGGNSTDTQYF	TGTGCCAGTACCTGCGGGGGAAATAGCACAGATACGCAGTATTTT
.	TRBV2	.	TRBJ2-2	CASIGNANTGELFF	TGTGCCAGCATCGGCAACGCGAACACCGGGGAGCTGTTTTTT
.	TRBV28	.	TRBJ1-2	CASSLWQGFGGYTF	TGTGCCAGCAGTTTATGGCAGGGTTTTGGTGGCTACACCTTC
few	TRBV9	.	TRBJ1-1	CASSRYLNTEAFF	TGTGCCAGCAGCCGTTATCTGAACACTGAAGCTTTCTTT
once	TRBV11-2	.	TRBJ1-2	CASSFGRNSNYGYTF	TGTGCCAGCAGCTTCGGACGGAACTCTAACTATGGCTACACCTTC
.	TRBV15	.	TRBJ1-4	CATRMDKNEKLFF	TGTGCCACCCGGATGGACAAGAATGAAAAACTGTTTTTT
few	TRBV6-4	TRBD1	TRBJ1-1	CASSSTGRTEAFF	TGTGCCAGCAGTTCGACAGGGAGGACTGAAGCTTTCTTT
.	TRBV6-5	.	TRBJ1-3	CASSYSGGNTIYF	TGTGCCAGCAGTTACTCGGGTGGAAACACCATATATTTT
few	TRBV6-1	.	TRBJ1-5	CASQGTIQPQHF	TGTGCCAGCCAAGGGACAATTCAGCCCCAGCATTTT
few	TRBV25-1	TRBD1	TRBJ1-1	CASTRGDYNTEAFF	TGTGCCAGCACCAGGGGGGATTATAACACTGAAGCTTTCTTT
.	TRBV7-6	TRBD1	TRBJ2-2	CASSLGIRGLHTGELFF	TGTGCCAGCAGCTTAGGGATCAGGGGGCTCCACACCGGGGAGCTGTTTTTT
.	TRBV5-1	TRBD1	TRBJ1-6	CASSPTTGGNSPLHF	TGCGCCAGCAGCCCGACAACAGGGGGGAATTCACCCCTCCACTTT
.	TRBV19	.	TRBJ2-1	CASSFGQRGSEQFF	TGTGCCAGTAGTTTCGGACAGCGTGGGAGTGAGCAGTTCTTC
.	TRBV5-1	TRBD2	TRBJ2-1	CASSLALAGVGSEFF	TGCGCCAGCAGCTTAGCCCTAGCGGGTGTTGGGTCAGAGTTCTTC
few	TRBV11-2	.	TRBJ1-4	CASSLAGTNEKLFF	TGTGCCAGCAGCTTAGCAGGGACTAATGAAAAACTGTTTTTT
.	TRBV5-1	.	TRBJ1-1	CASSFEGGNTEAFF	TGCGCCAGCAGCTTTGAGGGTGGGAACACTGAAGCTTTCTTT
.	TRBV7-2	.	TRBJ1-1	CASSSGQNTEAFF	TGTGCCAGCAGCTCCGGACAGAACACTGAAGCTTTCTTT
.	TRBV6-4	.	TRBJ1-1	CASSDRANTEAFF	TGTGCCAGCAGTGACCGGGCCAACACTGAAGCTTTCTTT
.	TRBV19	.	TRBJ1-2	CASSMLQGRGYGYTF	TGTGCCAGTAGTATGCTACAGGGTCGGGGCTATGGCTACACCTTC
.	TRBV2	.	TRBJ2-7	CASSDQGSQLDYEQYF	TGTGCCAGCAGTGACCAGGGGAGCCAACTAGACTACGAGCAGTACTTC
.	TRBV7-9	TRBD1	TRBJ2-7	CASSPTGGGNEQYF	TGTGCCAGCAGCCCCACAGGGGGCGGTAACGAGCAGTACTTC